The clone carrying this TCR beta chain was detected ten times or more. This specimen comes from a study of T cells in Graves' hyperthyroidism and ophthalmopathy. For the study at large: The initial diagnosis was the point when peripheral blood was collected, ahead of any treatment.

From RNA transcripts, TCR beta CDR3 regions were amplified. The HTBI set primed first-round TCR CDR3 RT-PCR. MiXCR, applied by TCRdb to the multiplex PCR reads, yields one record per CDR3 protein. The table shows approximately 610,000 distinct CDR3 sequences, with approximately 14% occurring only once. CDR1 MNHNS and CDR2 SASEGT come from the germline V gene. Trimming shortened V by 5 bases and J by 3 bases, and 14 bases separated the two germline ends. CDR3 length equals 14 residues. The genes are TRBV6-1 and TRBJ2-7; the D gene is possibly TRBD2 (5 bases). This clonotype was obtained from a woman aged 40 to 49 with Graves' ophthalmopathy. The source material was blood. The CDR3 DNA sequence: TGTGCCAGCAGTCGGGCGGGCGGAGGCTACGAGCAGTACTTC. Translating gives CASSRAGGGYEQYF.